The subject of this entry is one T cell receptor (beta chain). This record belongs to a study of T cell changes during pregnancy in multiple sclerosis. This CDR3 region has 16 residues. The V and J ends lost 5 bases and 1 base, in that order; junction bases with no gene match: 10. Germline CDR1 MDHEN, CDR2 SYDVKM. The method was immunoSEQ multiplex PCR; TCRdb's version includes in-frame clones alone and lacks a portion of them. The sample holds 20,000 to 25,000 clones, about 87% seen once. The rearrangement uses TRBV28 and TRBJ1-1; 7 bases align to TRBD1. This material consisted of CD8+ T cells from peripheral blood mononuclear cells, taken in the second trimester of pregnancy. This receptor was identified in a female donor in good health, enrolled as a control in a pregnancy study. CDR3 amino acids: CASSPQGGPTNTEAFF. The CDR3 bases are TGTGCCAGCAGTCCCCAGGGGGGACCCACGAACACTGAAGCTTTCTTT.